Below, one T cell receptor beta chain is given with its context. The data originate from a study of blood T cell repertoires in COVID-19. For the study at large: Spain, Italy and the United States supplied samples that represented acute and convalescent COVID-19. Nucleic acid was either cDNA or gDNA, and it came from T cells, B-cell-depleted T cells, or PBMCs.

As originally analysed: Amplification with reference gene primers provided the estimates of nucleated cell counts. The data were produced by immunoSEQ multiplex PCR, yet TCRdb's version contains in-frame clones alone and is incomplete. The V and J calls and the clone size are those of that table, but D and trimming were determined from the DNA. The sample includes 85,000 to 95,000 clones, around 87% of them seen just once. The germline V and J ends were trimmed by 1 base and 4 bases, with 10 bases remaining between them. The germline CDR1 and CDR2 sequences are LGHNA and YSLEER. CDR3 length: 15 residues.

The material sequenced was peripheral blood. The chain couples TRBV4-3 to TRBJ1-4, with D hard to call. The TCR was taken from a human donor with acute or convalescent COVID-19. The donor label of this sample is uncertain. This chain's CDR3 is CASSQGAGFNEKLFF. CDR3 bases: TGCGCCAGCAGCCAAGGGGCCGGATTTAATGAAAAACTGTTTTTT.